This T cell receptor (beta chain) comes out of a study of OX40 agonist ivuxolimab in advanced cancers. On the study more broadly: Cohort: approximately 83% men, mean age about 62, aged about 20 to 85. Partial responses were observed in three patients, of whom one had hepatocellular carcinoma and two had cutaneous melanoma.

There are 15 residues in the CDR3. CDR1 and CDR2 (germline): LGHNA, YSLEER. The junction had 6 bases not matched to a gene; V was cut back by 3 bases and J by 7 bases. The table came from immunoSEQ multiplex PCR; TCRdb's copy has only in-frame clones and leaves some out. The sample records roughly 19,000 clones, around 76% being singletons. V is TRBV4-3 and J is TRBJ2-2, with 9 bases aligning to TRBD1. This receptor was identified in an adult with an advanced solid tumor such as melanoma, head and neck, liver or kidney cancer. Sequences were derived from CD4+ or CD8+ T cells sorted from blood, sampled in a trial of the OX40 agonist ivuxolimab. CDR3 nucleotide sequence: TGCGCCAGCAGCCAGGGGACAGGGCAAAGCGGGGAGCTGTTTTTT. This translates into CASSQGTGQSGELFF.